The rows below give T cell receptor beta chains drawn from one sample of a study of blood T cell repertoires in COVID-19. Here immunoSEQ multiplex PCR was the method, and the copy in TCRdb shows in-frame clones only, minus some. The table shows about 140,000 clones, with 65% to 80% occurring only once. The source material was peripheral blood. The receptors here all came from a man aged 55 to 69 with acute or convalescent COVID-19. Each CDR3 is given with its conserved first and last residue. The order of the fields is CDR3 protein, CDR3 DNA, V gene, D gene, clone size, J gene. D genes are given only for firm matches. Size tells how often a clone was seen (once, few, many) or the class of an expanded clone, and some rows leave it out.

CARRPTKTGEKSTDTQYF | TGTGCCAGGAGACCGACTAAGACAGGGGAAAAAAGCACAGATACGCAGTATTTT | TRBV25-1 | TRBD1 | once | TRBJ2-3
CASSLVVSGQETQYF | TGTGCCAGCAGCTTGGTGGTTAGCGGACAAGAGACCCAGTACTTC | TRBV5-6 | - | - | TRBJ2-5
CASSPPNVRGLTLQAYGYTF | TGTGCCAGCTCACCACCAAACGTCAGGGGGCTTACCCTACAAGCCTATGGCTACACCTTC | TRBV18 | TRBD1 | few | TRBJ1-2
CASSYSVTTGSQPRHF | TGTGCCAGCAGTTACTCGGTTACAACGGGGAGTCAGCCCCGGCATTTT | TRBV6-2/TRBV6-3 | - | - | TRBJ1-5
CASSQGPGQGSSGYTF | TGCGCCAGCAGCCAGGGACCGGGACAGGGGTCTTCTGGCTACACCTTC | TRBV4-3 | TRBD1 | - | TRBJ1-2
CASSISGTSVLDTQYF | TGTGCCAGTAGTATTTCCGGGACTAGTGTTTTGGATACGCAGTATTTT | TRBV19 | TRBD2 | once | TRBJ2-3
CASSLTQGANEQFF | TGTGCCAGCAGTTTAACGCAGGGGGCAAATGAGCAGTTCTTC | TRBV27 | TRBD1 | - | TRBJ2-1
CASSPNRDLSFF | TGTGCCAGCTCACCGAACCGGGACTTGTCTTTCTTT | TRBV18 | - | - | TRBJ1-1
CASSSIVAGGRNEQFF | TGTGCCAGCAGCTCCATCGTGGCGGGGGGACGGAATGAGCAGTTCTTC | TRBV7-2 | TRBD2 | - | TRBJ2-1
CASRADQGAGYEQYF | TGTGCCAGCAGAGCGGACCAGGGGGCTGGCTACGAGCAGTACTTC | TRBV6-5 | TRBD1 | - | TRBJ2-7
CASRGLAASTDTQYF | TGCGCCAGCAGGGGACTAGCGGCAAGCACAGATACGCAGTATTTT | TRBV5-1 | TRBD2 | - | TRBJ2-3
CASSGGASYGYTF | TGCGCCAGCAGCGGGGGGGCCAGCTATGGCTACACCTTC | TRBV5-1 | - | - | TRBJ1-2
CASSRQVGDTQYF | TGTGCCAGTTCCCGACAGGTTGGGGATACGCAGTATTTT | TRBV5-8 | - | - | TRBJ2-3
CASSPGRSGTSDTQYF | TGTGCCAGCAGCCCCGGGAGGAGCGGTACATCGGATACGCAGTATTTT | TRBV7-2 | TRBD2 | - | TRBJ2-3
CASSRAQGSTEAFF | TGTGCCAGCTCCCGGGCACAGGGAAGCACTGAAGCTTTCTTT | TRBV18 | - | - | TRBJ1-1
CASSQDLAAGQAFF | TGTGCCAGCAGCCAAGATCTTGCGGCGGGCCAAGCTTTCTTT | TRBV14 | - | - | TRBJ1-1
CASSRTSGYYEQYF | TGTGCCAGCAGCAGGACTAGCGGATACTACGAGCAGTACTTC | TRBV27 | TRBD2 | few | TRBJ2-7
CASTLSGATNEKLFF | TGTGCCAGCACCCTTTCGGGGGCAACTAATGAAAAACTGTTTTTT | TRBV28 | - | - | TRBJ1-4
CASSSQAGQGEAFF | TGCGCCAGCAGCAGTCAAGCGGGACAGGGTGAAGCTTTCTTT | TRBV5-1 | TRBD1 | - | TRBJ1-1
CASSYNRQGDSPLHF | TGTGCCAGCAGTTACAATCGACAGGGGGATTCACCCCTCCACTTT | TRBV6-5 | TRBD1 | - | TRBJ1-6
CASSPLNLPGGNTIYF | TGTGCCAGCTCACCACTGAACCTCCCGGGGGGAAACACCATATATTTT | TRBV18 | - | once | TRBJ1-3
CASSPWSEGEAFF | TGTGCCAGCTCACCATGGTCGGAGGGAGAAGCTTTCTTT | TRBV18 | - | few | TRBJ1-1
CASSQDRGNLNYGYTF | TGTGCCAGCAGCCAAGATCGGGGAAACCTTAACTATGGCTACACCTTC | TRBV3-1/TRBV3-2 | - | - | TRBJ1-2
CASSQQAYEQYF | TGTGCCAGCAGCCAACAAGCCTACGAGCAGTACTTC | TRBV6-6 | - | - | TRBJ2-7
CASSIAESSYNEQFF | TGTGCCAGTAGTATAGCGGAGAGCTCCTACAATGAGCAGTTCTTC | TRBV19 | - | - | TRBJ2-1
CASKSSGTYYEQYF | TGTGCCAGCAAGTCTAGCGGAACCTACTACGAGCAGTACTTC | TRBV6-5 | TRBD2 | - | TRBJ2-7
CASSQERRTSGRSYEQYF | TGCGCCAGCAGCCAAGAGAGACGGACTAGCGGGAGGTCCTACGAGCAGTACTTC | TRBV4-3 | TRBD2 | - | TRBJ2-7
CASSQGLAGPQYEQYF | TGTGCCAGCAGCCAAGGGTTAGCGGGGCCACAATACGAGCAGTACTTC | TRBV14 | TRBD2 | - | TRBJ2-7
CASSQVAETYNEQFF | TGTGCCAGCAGCCAAGTAGCGGAGACATACAATGAGCAGTTCTTC | TRBV4-2 | - | once | TRBJ2-1
CASSLRLAGGSAKNIQYF | TGTGCCAGCAGTTTACGGCTAGCGGGAGGTTCGGCCAAAAACATTCAGTACTTC | TRBV27 | TRBD2 | - | TRBJ2-4
CASRNAGGNEQFF | TGTGCCAGCCGAAACGCGGGAGGCAATGAGCAGTTCTTC | TRBV7-9 | TRBD2 | - | TRBJ2-1
CASSLAGGWNSWETQYF | TGTGCCAGCAGCTTAGCGGGCGGGTGGAACTCTTGGGAGACCCAGTACTTC | TRBV7-6 | - | - | TRBJ2-5